The clone carrying this T cell receptor (beta chain) was seen just once. Its specificity is unknown. Germline V gene data show CDR1 as SEHNR and CDR2 as FQNEAQ (reference sequence). V dropped 6 bases and J dropped 6 bases, with 17 bases sitting between them. This CDR3 has 14 residues. The data stem from a study of shared clonotypes between healthy human individuals. Study as a whole: Used for every donor were three CD4 naive, three CD4 memory, two CD8 naive and one CD8 memory plate. Study-level results: Estimated richness values were generally larger in naive subsets than in memory subsets. Non-shared clonotypes were found to have lower generation probabilities than the clonotypes that were shared by all four of the sorted-subset donors.

Clones were sequenced by immunoSEQ multiplex PCR, and TCRdb holds only the in-frame ones, with some missing. The table lists over a million clones, about 80% of them singletons. A CD45RA+ naive subset and a CD45RA-negative memory subset were split from CD4+ cells. Sequencing was done on a sample of memory CD4+ T cells from PBMCs. Subset here: CD45RA-negative fraction. The chain carries TRBV7-9 and TRBJ1-1; tentative D call: TRBD1 (5 bases). The sequence derives from a man aged 18 to 35 in good health. Some clones in this sample may be carry-over from other donors' samples. CDR3 nucleotides: TGTGCCAGCAGTCGAGGGACTTTTTCTTCTGAAGCTTTCTTT. Encoded protein: CASSRGTFSSEAFF.